This passage covers 4 T cell receptor beta chains from one sample sequenced in a study of blood T cell repertoires in COVID-19. Data came from immunoSEQ multiplex PCR; TCRdb stores just in-frame clones and leaves some out. The repertoire has 200,000 to 250,000 clones, around 88% of them found once; the top ten carry 14% to 15%. Specimen: PBMCs or T cells enriched from blood (not recorded which). These TCRs come from a woman in her forties or fifties with acute COVID-19.

CDR3 sequence (DNA): TGTGCCAGCTCACCACCGCCTAGCGGGGGATACGAGCAGTACTTC. Its translation is CASSPPPSGGYEQYF. The chain joins TRBV18 to TRBJ2-7, with 10 bases lining up with TRBD2. CDR1 and CDR2 (germline): KGHSH, LQKENI. V shed 0 bases and J 4 bases; nucleotides not matched to a gene: 3. The CDR3 length is 15 residues.

This chain connects TRBV28 to TRBJ1-1, with D perhaps TRBD1 (6 bases). Germline V gene lookup returns CDR1 MDHEN and CDR2 SYDVKM. V shed 6 bases and J shed 6 bases, with 20 bases lying between them. The CDR3 covers 15 residues. CDR3 sequence reads: CASSKQGLRSPEAFF. DNA of the CDR3: TGTGCCAGCAGCAAACAGGGCCTGAGATCCCCTGAAGCTTTCTTT.

CDR3 nucleotides: TGTGCCAGCAGCCCCCCCGCCGCGGAGACCCAGTACTTC. Protein product: CASSPPAAETQYF. The gene calls are TRBV7-9 and TRBJ2-5; D is unclear. The CDR3 runs 13 residues. Germline CDR1 and CDR2: SEHNR and FQNEAQ (reference sequence). The germline V and J ends were trimmed by 5 bases and 5 bases, with 12 bases remaining between them.

V and J are TRBV10-3 and TRBJ1-1, with D unresolved. This CDR3 has 12 amino acids. Germline CDR1 ENHRY, CDR2 SYGVKD. V dropped 8 bases and J dropped 0 bases, with 7 bases sitting between them. CDR3 coding DNA: TGTGCCATCGCAGAATTGAACACTGAAGCTTTCTTT. It is translated as CAIAELNTEAFF.